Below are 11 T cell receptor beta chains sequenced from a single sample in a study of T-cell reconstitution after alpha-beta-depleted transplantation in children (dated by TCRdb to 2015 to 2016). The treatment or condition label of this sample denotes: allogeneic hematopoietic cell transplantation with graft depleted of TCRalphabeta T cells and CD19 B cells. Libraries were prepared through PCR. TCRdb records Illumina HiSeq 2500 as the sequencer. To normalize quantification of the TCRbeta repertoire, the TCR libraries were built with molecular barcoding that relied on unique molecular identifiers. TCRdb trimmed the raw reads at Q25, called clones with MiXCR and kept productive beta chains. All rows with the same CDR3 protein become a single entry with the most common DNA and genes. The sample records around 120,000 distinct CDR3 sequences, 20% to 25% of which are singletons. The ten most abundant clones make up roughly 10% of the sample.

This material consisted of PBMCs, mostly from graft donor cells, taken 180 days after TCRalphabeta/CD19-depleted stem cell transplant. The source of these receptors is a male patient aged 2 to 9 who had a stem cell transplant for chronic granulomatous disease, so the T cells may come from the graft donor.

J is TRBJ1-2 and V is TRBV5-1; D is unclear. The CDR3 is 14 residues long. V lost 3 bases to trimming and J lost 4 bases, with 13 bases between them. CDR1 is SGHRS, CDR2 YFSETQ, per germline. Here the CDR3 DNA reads TGCGCCAGCAGCTCGTTACCGGGTTCCTATGGCTACACCTTC. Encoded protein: CASSSLPGSYGYTF.

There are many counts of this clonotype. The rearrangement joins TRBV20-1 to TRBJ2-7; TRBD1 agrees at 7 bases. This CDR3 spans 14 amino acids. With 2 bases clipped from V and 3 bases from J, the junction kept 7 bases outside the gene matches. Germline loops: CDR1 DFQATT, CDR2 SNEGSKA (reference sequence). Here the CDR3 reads CSARPGTALYEQYF. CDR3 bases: TGCAGTGCTAGACCGGGGACAGCCCTCTACGAGCAGTACTTC.

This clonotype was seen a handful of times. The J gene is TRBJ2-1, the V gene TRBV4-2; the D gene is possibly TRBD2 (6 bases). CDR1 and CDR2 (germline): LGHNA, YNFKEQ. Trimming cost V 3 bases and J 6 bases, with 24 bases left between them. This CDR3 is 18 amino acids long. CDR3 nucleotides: TGTGCCAGCAGCCACGTTGAACTAGCATCGATTAAGGCCAATGAGCAGTTCTTC. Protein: CASSHVELASIKANEQFF.

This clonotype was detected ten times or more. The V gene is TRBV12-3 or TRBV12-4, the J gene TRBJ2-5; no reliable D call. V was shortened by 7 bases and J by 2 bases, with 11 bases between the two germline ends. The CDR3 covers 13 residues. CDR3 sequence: CASNIHQQETQYF. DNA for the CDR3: TGTGCCAGCAACATACACCAACAAGAGACCCAGTACTTC.

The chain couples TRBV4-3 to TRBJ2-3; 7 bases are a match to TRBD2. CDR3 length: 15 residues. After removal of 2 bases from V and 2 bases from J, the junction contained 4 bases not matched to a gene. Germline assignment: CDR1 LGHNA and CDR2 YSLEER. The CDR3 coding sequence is TGCGCCAGCAGCCAAACCGGGGGGACCACAGATACGCAGTATTTT. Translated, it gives CASSQTGGTTDTQYF.

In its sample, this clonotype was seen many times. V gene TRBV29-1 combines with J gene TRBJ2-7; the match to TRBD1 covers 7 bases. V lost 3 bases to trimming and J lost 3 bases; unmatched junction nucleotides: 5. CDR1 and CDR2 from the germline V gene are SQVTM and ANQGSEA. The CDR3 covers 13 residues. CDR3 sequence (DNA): TGCAGCGTTGAGGGGACAGCCAGCTACGAGCAGTACTTC. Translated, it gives CSVEGTASYEQYF.

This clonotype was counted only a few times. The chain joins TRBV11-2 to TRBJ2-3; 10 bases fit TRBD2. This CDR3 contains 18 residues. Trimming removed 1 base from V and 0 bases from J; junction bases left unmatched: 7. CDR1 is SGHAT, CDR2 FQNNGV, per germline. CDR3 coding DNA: TGTGCCAGCAGCTTAGGCGTAGTACTAGCGGGGAGCACAGATACGCAGTATTTT. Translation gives CASSLGVVLAGSTDTQYF.

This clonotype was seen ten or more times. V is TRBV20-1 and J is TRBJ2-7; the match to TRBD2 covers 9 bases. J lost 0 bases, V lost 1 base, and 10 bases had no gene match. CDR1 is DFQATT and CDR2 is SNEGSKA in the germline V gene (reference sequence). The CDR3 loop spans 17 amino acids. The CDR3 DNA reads TGCAGTGCTAGAGCCATCCCGGGACTAGCAAGCTCCTACGAGCAGTACTTC. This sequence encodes CSARAIPGLASSYEQYF.

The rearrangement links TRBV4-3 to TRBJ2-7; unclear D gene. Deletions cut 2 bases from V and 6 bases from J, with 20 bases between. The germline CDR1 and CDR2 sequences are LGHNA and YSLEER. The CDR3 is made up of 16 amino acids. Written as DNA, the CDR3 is TGCGCCAGCAGCCAACCCGGGCCACCAGCCGGTTGCGAGCAGTACTTC. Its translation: CASSQPGPPAGCEQYF.

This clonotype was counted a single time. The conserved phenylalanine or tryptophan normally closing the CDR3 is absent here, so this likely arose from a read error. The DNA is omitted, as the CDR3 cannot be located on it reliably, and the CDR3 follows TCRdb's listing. This CDR3 reads CASSPGSL. The rearrangement uses TRBV12-3 or TRBV12-4 and TRBJ2-4; the D call TRBD1 from the table was never checked on the DNA. The CDR3 has 8 amino acids, counting both end residues.

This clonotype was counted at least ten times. CDR3 DNA: TGCAGTGCTAGGACTAGCGGGAGTTACGAGCAGTACTTC. This encodes CSARTSGSYEQYF. The rearrangement links TRBV20-1 to TRBJ2-7; 12 bases line up with TRBD2. CDR1 and CDR2 (germline): DFQATT, SNEGSKA (reference sequence). CDR3 length: 13 amino acids. J was trimmed by 4 bases and V by 3 bases; bases with no gene match: 1.